This T cell receptor beta chain originates from a study of cytomegalovirus exposure and HLA in healthy donors. Study conclusions and caveats: Reports described diagnosis of cytomegalovirus status by the classifier as highly specific and sensitive.

Worth noting for this clone: Its specificity is not known.

Here immunoSEQ multiplex PCR was the method, and the copy in TCRdb shows in-frame clones only, minus some. The table includes approximately 180,000 clones, approximately 85% detected once. The CDR3 loop spans 13 amino acids. In germline, CDR1 is SGHNT, CDR2 YYREEE (reference sequence). V lost 3 bases, J lost 3 bases, and 9 bases lay in between. This chain uses TRBV5-4 with TRBJ1-2; a possible D gene is TRBD1 (5 bases). The sample taken for sequencing was PBMCs. The source is a woman between 18 and 29 years old in good health and CMV-seronegative. CDR3 coding DNA: TGTGCCAGCAGCTCCGGGGGAGACTATGGCTACACCTTC. Amino acids: CASSSGGDYGYTF.